The present entry profiles one T cell receptor (beta chain) with its context. As yet, its antigen is unknown. This sample stems from a study of shared clonotypes between healthy human individuals. The study's findings and limits: Clonotypes shared by all four sorted-subset donors had higher generation probabilities than non-shared clonotypes.

Assay: immunoSEQ multiplex PCR; the TCRdb copy retains only in-frame clones and omits some. The sample carries under 2,500,000 clones, almost 96% recorded once. The CDR3 sequence is 15 residues long. Germline CDR1 SGHNT, CDR2 YYREEE (reference sequence). V lost 0 bases and J lost 2, with 11 bases in between. Sequencing input: naive CD4+ T cells sorted from blood. The subset here: CD45RA+ positively selected. This receptor was taken from a young man in good health. The V call is TRBV5-4, the J call TRBJ1-2, with D perhaps matching TRBD1 (5 bases). CDR3 nucleotide sequence: TGTGCCAGCAGCTTGGAACCGAGGGGAAACTATGGCTACACCTTC. Translating it yields CASSLEPRGNYGYTF.